A single sample is the source of the 32 T cell receptor beta chains below, sequenced in a study of monozygotic twins with inflammatory bowel disease. No DNA is given; TCRdb re-called the 5' RACE reads and lists each CDR3 protein once. This table lists around 370,000 distinct CDR3 sequences. The sequencing input was blood. The source of these receptors is a human donor with ulcerative colitis or Crohn's disease, or a healthy co-twin of an affected twin (not recorded which).

The chain couples TRBV6-2 or TRBV6-3 to TRBJ1-1. From germline, CDR1 is MNHEY and CDR2 SVGEGT. The CDR3 runs 15 residues. CDR3 protein: CASSYDGTANTEAFF.

The rearrangement uses TRBV5-1 and TRBJ2-1; TCRdb selects TRBD1, and the lack of DNA leaves this call unchecked. Germline V gene data show CDR1 as SGHRS and CDR2 as YFSETQ. The CDR3 consists of 15 residues. CDR3 sequence reads: CASTNKTGPGLKQFF. The variable domain in full, with the rest retrieved from reference TRBV5-1 and TRBJ2-1, is KAGVTQTPRYLIKTRGQQVTLSCSPISGHRSVSWYQQTPGQGLQFLFEYFSETQRNKGNFPGRFSGRQFSNSRSEMNVSTLELGDSALYLCASTNKTGPGLKQFFGPGTRLTVL.

This chain links TRBV12-3 or TRBV12-4 with TRBJ2-7; TCRdb's assignment of TRBD1 cannot be checked, as there is no DNA. The CDR3 consists of 15 residues. The CDR3 spells CASSRRQGMYYEQYF.

The chain recombines TRBV4-2 with TRBJ2-1; without DNA, the TCRdb call of TRBD2 cannot be checked. Germline V gives CDR1 LGHNA, CDR2 YNFKEQ. The CDR3 totals 15 residues. CDR3 sequence: CASSQDPRVYNEQFF.

The rearrangement joins TRBV18 to TRBJ2-7. The germline gives CDR1 KGHSH, CDR2 LQKENI. The CDR3 runs to 15 residues. The CDR3 sequence is CASSLGSDPIYEQYF.

The chain has TRBV6-2 or TRBV6-3 and TRBJ1-5; TCRdb gives TRBD1 as the D gene, but with no DNA this cannot be confirmed. The CDR3 is 14 residues long. Germline CDR1 reads MNHEY; CDR2 reads SVGEGT. The CDR3 here is CASSQGFGNQPQHF.

The gene calls are TRBV18 and TRBJ2-7; absent DNA, TCRdb's TRBD1 call cannot be checked. The germline CDR1 and CDR2 sequences are KGHSH and LQKENI. The CDR3 is made up of 14 amino acids. The CDR3 loop is CASSPRTVMIEQYF.

V is TRBV6-1 and J is TRBJ2-2; without DNA, the TCRdb call of TRBD2 cannot be checked. Per germline, CDR1 MNHNS and CDR2 SASEGT. CDR3 length: 17 amino acids. The CDR3 protein is CASSDGTKPPNTGELFF.

The V and J genes are TRBV20-1 and TRBJ2-7; TCRdb's D call of TRBD1 is untestable without DNA. The germline CDR1 and CDR2 sequences are DFQATT and SNEGSKA (reference sequence). The CDR3 length is 16 residues. CDR3 sequence reads: CSARGTRQSTYYEQYF.

The chain is built from TRBV2 and TRBJ2-2; TCRdb's D gene call, TRBD1, goes unchecked for lack of DNA. The CDR3 covers 15 residues. Germline assignment: CDR1 SNHLY and CDR2 FYNNEI. CDR3 protein: CASSSLGRGTGELFF.

V usage is TRBV20-1 and J usage is TRBJ2-7. The CDR3 sequence is 11 residues long. Germline V gene sequence: CDR1 DFQATT, CDR2 SNEGSKA (reference sequence). The chain's CDR3 is CSAPLTYEQYF.

The chain couples TRBV4-2 to TRBJ2-7; TCRdb's assignment of TRBD1 cannot be checked, as there is no DNA. CDR1 is LGHNA and CDR2 is YNFKEQ in the germline V gene. The CDR3 spans 14 residues. CDR3: CASSAPGTDYEQYF.

The chain links TRBV28 to TRBJ2-7. This CDR3 has 15 amino acids. CDR1 and CDR2 from the germline V gene are MDHEN and SYDVKM. The CDR3 sequence: CASSKFGGRNYEQYF. Drawing the rest from reference TRBV28 and TRBJ2-7, the complete variable domain is DVKVTQSSRYLVKRTGEKVFLECVQDMDHENMFWYRQDPGLGLRLIYFSYDVKMKEKGDIPEGYSVSREKKERFSLILESASTNQTSMYLCASSKFGGRNYEQYFGPGTRLTVT.

V is TRBV28 and J is TRBJ1-2; the TRBD1 assignment by TCRdb is unverifiable without DNA. From germline, CDR1 is MDHEN and CDR2 SYDVKM. CDR3 length: 16 amino acids. The CDR3 region is CASSLSGTGSDYGYTF.

The chain combines TRBV6-2 or TRBV6-3 with TRBJ1-1. In germline, CDR1 is MNHEY, CDR2 SVGEGT. The CDR3 is made up of 13 amino acids. Here the CDR3 reads CASSLLGYAEAFF.

The V gene is TRBV7-2, the J gene TRBJ2-3; TCRdb selects TRBD2, and the lack of DNA leaves this call unchecked. The length of the CDR3 is 17 residues. CDR1 and CDR2 (germline): SGHTA, FQGNSA. The CDR3 here is CASSLSNGIAGADTQYF.

This CDR3 reads CASSSPGTSPFYPPDNEQFF. This chain joins TRBV5-6 and TRBJ2-1; TCRdb's D gene call, TRBD2, goes unchecked for lack of DNA. The length of the CDR3 is 20 residues. Germline lookup yields CDR1 SGHDT and CDR2 YYEEEE. The full variable domain, with the rest looked up from reference TRBV5-6 and TRBJ2-1, is DAGVTQSPTHLIKTRGQQVTLRCSPKSGHDTVSWYQQALGQGPQFIFQYYEEEERQRGNFPDRFSGHQFPNYSSELNVNALLLGDSALYLCASSSPGTSPFYPPDNEQFFGPGTRLTVL.

The chain joins TRBV5-4 to TRBJ2-6. The germline gives CDR1 SGHNT, CDR2 YYREEE (reference sequence). The CDR3 totals 16 residues. The CDR3 is CASSLIIGSGANVLTF.

The rearrangement joins TRBV5-1 to TRBJ1-1; TCRdb's assignment of TRBD1 cannot be checked, as there is no DNA. The V gene's germline CDR1 is SGHRS and CDR2 YFSETQ. The CDR3 consists of 14 residues. CDR3 amino acids: CASSSTGANTEAFF. Supplemented by reference TRBV5-1 and TRBJ1-1, the full variable domain reads KAGVTQTPRYLIKTRGQQVTLSCSPISGHRSVSWYQQTPGQGLQFLFEYFSETQRNKGNFPGRFSGRQFSNSRSEMNVSTLELGDSALYLCASSSTGANTEAFFGQGTRLTVV.

The chain joins TRBV7-2 to TRBJ2-5; the TRBD2 assignment by TCRdb is unverifiable without DNA. The germline V gene has CDR1 SGHTA and CDR2 FQGNSA. The CDR3 consists of 16 residues. The CDR3 loop is CASSLTSGGARETQYF.

This chain joins TRBV20-1 and TRBJ2-3; the D call from TCRdb, TRBD2, cannot be confirmed without DNA. Germline V gives CDR1 DFQATT, CDR2 SNEGSKA (reference sequence). The CDR3 runs 14 residues. CDR3 region: CSARPSGLWNTQYF.

The chain uses TRBV5-1 and TRBJ1-4; TCRdb calls TRBD1, which cannot be checked without DNA. The CDR3 spans 14 residues. Germline V gives CDR1 SGHRS, CDR2 YFSETQ. CDR3 amino acids: CASSGDPGFEKLFF.

The chain joins TRBV20-1 to TRBJ2-1; the D call of TRBD1 rests on TCRdb alone, since no DNA is present to check it. This CDR3 contains 15 residues. Germline CDR1 is DFQATT and CDR2 is SNEGSKA (reference sequence). The CDR3 loop is CSAEHRVGTYNEQFF.

This sequence joins TRBV6-1 and TRBJ1-1; TCRdb's D call, TRBD1, is unchecked because there is no DNA. This CDR3 has 15 residues. The V gene's germline CDR1 is MNHNS and CDR2 SASEGT. CDR3 sequence reads: CATREWGARDTEASF.

The V and J genes are TRBV5-1 and TRBJ2-5; the D call from TCRdb, TRBD1, cannot be confirmed without DNA. The CDR3 sequence is 16 residues long. Looked up from germline, CDR1 is SGHRS and CDR2 is YFSETQ. Here the CDR3 reads CASSLGQGAVRETQYF.

The genes are TRBV20-1 and TRBJ2-3; TCRdb calls TRBD1, which cannot be checked without DNA. Germline V gives CDR1 DFQATT, CDR2 SNEGSKA (reference sequence). The CDR3 spans 14 residues. CDR3 protein: CSASWGGQTDTQYF.

V and J are TRBV24-1 and TRBJ1-5; the D call from TCRdb, TRBD1, cannot be confirmed without DNA. Per germline, CDR1 KGHDR and CDR2 SFDVKD. The CDR3 is 15 amino acids. CDR3 region: CATSEDQGSNQPQHF.

The CDR3: CATSLPEGVSYGYTF. The chain links TRBV15 to TRBJ1-2; TCRdb outputs TRBD1, but without DNA this stays unchecked. The germline V gene encodes CDR1 LNHNV and CDR2 YYDKDF (reference sequence). There are 15 residues in the CDR3. The variable domain in full, with the rest retrieved from reference TRBV15 and TRBJ1-2, is DAMVIQNPRYQVTQFGKPVTLSCSQTLNHNVMYWYQQKSSQAPKLLFHYYDKDFNNEADTPDNFQSRRPNTSFCFLDIRSPGLGDTAMYLCATSLPEGVSYGYTFGSGTRLTVV.

The chain recombines TRBV20-1 with TRBJ1-2; TCRdb's assignment of TRBD1 cannot be checked, as there is no DNA. The CDR3 runs to 13 residues. Germline V CDR1 and CDR2: DFQATT, SNEGSKA (reference sequence). The CDR3: CSAYWTGGSGYTF.

The rearrangement uses TRBV4-2 and TRBJ2-7. CDR1 LGHNA and CDR2 YNFKEQ come from the germline V gene. This CDR3 is 12 amino acids long. CDR3 in amino acids: CASSQEVHEQYF.

The V and J genes are TRBV5-6 and TRBJ1-2; there is no DNA to check the TCRdb D call of TRBD1. This CDR3 comprises 12 residues. CDR1 is SGHDT and CDR2 is YYEEEE in the germline V gene. CDR3 amino acids: CASSLVDRPETF.

The chain uses TRBV10-3 and TRBJ1-1; as DNA is missing, the TRBD1 call by TCRdb cannot be tested. The CDR3 extends over 15 amino acids. Germline CDR1 ENHRY, CDR2 SYGVKD. The CDR3 here is CAISPGGGLNTEAFF.